What follows describes a single TCR beta chain. The antigen it recognizes is unknown. Per-base quality was not reported, and no clone a single base away is much larger than it. In the paper's terms, the time point label means: late sampling 161 to 241 days after vaccination in a few convalescent patients. The treatment or condition label here, explained by the study, means: roughly nine-day PBMC culture with coronavirus spike peptide pools or control peptides (ViraFEST assay). The ViraFEST assay was used in the study, in which antigen-specific T cells were expanded with peptide pools and expanded clonotypes were subsequently identified by TCR sequencing. The convalescent patients' positive SARS-CoV-2 PCR tests fell between March and December 2020, which was before the Alpha, Beta and Delta variants emerged in the United States. Each well held 2.2 million or so PBMCs cultured with about 9.8 ug/ml peptide pools in IMDM containing approximately 5% human AB serum and about 10 IU/ml IL-2. Half of the culture medium was replaced with fresh IL-2-containing medium on days 3 and 7. After 10 days of culture, CD4+ T cells were isolated by negative selection with the EasySep CD4+ T cell isolation kit. PBMCs were separated from whole blood using Ficoll-Paque Plus gradient centrifugation and then either used fresh or cryopreserved at -140C. Culture conditions were generally each tested in triplicate wells.

V is trimmed back by 6 bases and J by 5 bases, and the junction contains 7 bases that no gene match accounts for. The CDR3 holds 14 amino acids from the cysteine to the phenylalanine. Just the 42-base CDR3 DNA is kept, in frame starting at base 1. The germline V gene (reference sequence) supplies CDR1 LNHDA and CDR2 SQIVND. These data originate in a study of vaccination and CD4 T cells after COVID-19 (dated 2022 in TCRdb). About the full investigation: Every convalescent patient had a positive nasal swab PCR test for SARS-CoV-2, with mild disease in eight to ten patients and severe disease in one. The convalescent cohort included six males and four females, with two Hispanic individuals, seven Caucasians, two Asians and one multiracial person. Participants got two doses of the Pfizer-BioNTech BNT162b2 vaccine (n=8) or two doses of the Moderna mRNA-1273 vaccine (n=2). Post-COVID blood samples were collected from convalescent patients a median of roughly 100 days after diagnosis, with a range of about 30 to 161 days. Post-vaccine blood samples were obtained a median of approximately 74 days after the second vaccine dose, with a range of about 12 to 241 days. A few convalescent patients gave samples both early after vaccination (day 14) and late after vaccination (days 161 to 241). Culture stimuli were overlapping spike peptide pools from SARS-CoV-2 and from the common cold coronaviruses HCoV-NL63, HCoV-OC43 and HCoV-229E. Control cultures used a CEFX viral epitope pool as positive control, an HIV-1 Nef peptide pool as negative control, or no peptide. The spike-specific CD4+ TCR repertoire was compared before and after mRNA vaccination in 10 COVID-19 convalescent patients and a few infection-naive healthy vaccine recipients. The research as a whole found: An increase in the median number of SARS-CoV-2-reactive clonotypes from more than 20 after infection to 38 after vaccination was observed, but the change was not found to be significant. In convalescent patients, a median about 86% of post-vaccine SARS-CoV-2-reactive clones were detected only after vaccination, suggesting vaccine-specific priming. Only a relatively small number of convalescent patients were included in the study, and early timepoints following natural infection were not analyzed. In convalescent patients, nearly all vaccine-specific clones (304 of 307) were found to be mono-reactive for SARS-CoV-2 spike rather than cross-reactive with common cold coronaviruses.

The library was prepared using PCR. DNA from cultured CD4+ T cells underwent TCR sequencing with the Oncomine TCR Beta short-read assay at the Johns Hopkins FTIC core. The QIAamp micro DNA kit was used to extract genomic DNA from the cultured CD4+ T cells. Oncomine TCR Beta libraries from cultured CD4+ T cells were pooled with unique dual indexes and sequenced on an Illumina iSeq 100. From the authors' description of their analysis: Non-productive sequences were filtered out, and CDR3s that did not start with C, did not end with F or W, or were shorter than 7 amino acids were discarded. The MANAFEST web application identified antigen-specific clonotypes by comparing peptide-stimulated wells against reference wells and other culture wells. To be called positive, a clone needed an FDR below 0.05, an odds ratio above 5, and a productive frequency above 0.1% in at least two of three replicate wells. A clonotype was classed as cross-reactive if the clonotype showed significant expansion both in SARS-CoV-2 spike wells and in at least one common cold coronavirus spike condition. CDR3 homology was assessed with Levenshtein distances (stringdist) and unrooted phylogenetic trees (ape) in R version 3.6.1. TCRdb redid the processing of the public reads, applying fastp at Q25 and MiXCR, and retained in-frame beta chains. Every distinct CDR3 protein forms one entry, paired with its most common genes and DNA. These V and J calls originate from TCRdb's pipeline instead of the authors' own analysis. This sample gives more than 20,000 distinct CDR3 sequences in total; around two fifths of them show up just once. The ten largest clones take up around 10% of the sample.

The sequenced sample was CD4+ T cells from blood, cultured in vitro, obtained about 7 months after SARS-CoV-2 vaccination. The sequence derives from a human donor who had recovered from COVID-19. Recombination connected TRBV19 to TRBJ1-2, and 9 junction bases match TRBD1. The DNA is TGTGCCAGTAGCCAGGGGACAGGGAGATATGGCTACACCTTC. It translates to CASSQGTGRYGYTF. With the portions outside the CDR3 filled from the reference TRBV19 and TRBJ1-2 genes, the complete variable region becomes DGGITQSPKYLFRKEGQNVTLSCEQNLNHDAMYWYRQDPGQGLRLIYYSQIVNDFQKGDIAEGYSVSREKKESFPLTVTSAQKNPTAFYLCASSQGTGRYGYTFGSGTRLTVV.